A selection of T cell receptor beta chains follows, all from one sample in a study of shared clonotypes between healthy human individuals. Profiled with immunoSEQ multiplex PCR; TCRdb holds only in-frame clones, not every one. Among about half a million clones listed, roughly 80% were seen once. The sequencing sample was made of PBMCs. Receptor source: a woman in her forties in good health. Some clones in this sample may be carry-over from other donors' samples. CDR3s include the opening cysteine and the closing phenylalanine or tryptophan. The D gene is left open where the match is weak. A clone size is listed for some rows: how often the clone was seen (once, few, many), or a class if it is expanded.

cdr3_nt: TGTGCCAGCAGCTTAGCCCCGAGACAGACGAGAGGCGACAATGAGCAGTTCTTC; cdr3_aa: CASSLAPRQTRGDNEQFF; d_call: .; v_call: TRBV7-8; clone_size: .; j_call: TRBJ2-1
cdr3_nt: TGTGCCAGCGGACTGCCGGGAATCCAAGAGACCCAGTACTTC; cdr3_aa: CASGLPGIQETQYF; d_call: .; v_call: TRBV5-4; clone_size: .; j_call: TRBJ2-5
cdr3_nt: TGTGCCAGCAGTTTCTTGAGGGACAGGGGGGAGTACTTC; cdr3_aa: CASSFLRDRGEYF; d_call: TRBD1; v_call: TRBV28; clone_size: .; j_call: TRBJ2-4
cdr3_nt: TGTGCCAGCAGCTTGACAGGGAGTAAGGTCGAGACCCAGTACTTC; cdr3_aa: CASSLTGSKVETQYF; d_call: .; v_call: TRBV5-5; clone_size: .; j_call: TRBJ2-5
cdr3_nt: TGCGCCAGCAGCCAAGGGGCGAGCTCCTACAATGAGCAGTTCTTC; cdr3_aa: CASSQGASSYNEQFF; d_call: .; v_call: TRBV4-1; clone_size: .; j_call: TRBJ2-1
cdr3_nt: TGTGCCTGGGCTCTTCGGGGCGGGAGAATTCCCAATCAGCCCCAGCATTTT; cdr3_aa: CAWALRGGRIPNQPQHF; d_call: .; v_call: TRBV30; clone_size: .; j_call: TRBJ1-5
cdr3_nt: TGTGCCAGCAGGGCCTTCGCAGATACGCAGTATTTT; cdr3_aa: CASRAFADTQYF; d_call: .; v_call: TRBV2; clone_size: .; j_call: TRBJ2-3
cdr3_nt: TGCGCCAGCAGCCCCTCAGACACCGGGGAGCTGTTTTTT; cdr3_aa: CASSPSDTGELFF; d_call: .; v_call: TRBV5-1; clone_size: .; j_call: TRBJ2-2
cdr3_nt: TGTGCCAGCAGTTTATCAGGGGGCGGAAATGGCTACACCTTC; cdr3_aa: CASSLSGGGNGYTF; d_call: TRBD1; v_call: TRBV27; clone_size: .; j_call: TRBJ1-2
cdr3_nt: TGTGCCAGCAGTGGGGGCCAGGATCTGAATTATGGCTACACCTTC; cdr3_aa: CASSGGQDLNYGYTF; d_call: .; v_call: TRBV6-1; clone_size: .; j_call: TRBJ1-2
cdr3_nt: TGTGCCAGCAGCGCGGACAGGGGGTCCTATAATTCACCCCTCCACTTT; cdr3_aa: CASSADRGSYNSPLHF; d_call: TRBD1; v_call: TRBV7-9; clone_size: .; j_call: TRBJ1-6
cdr3_nt: TGTGCCAGCAGCACACAGGGAAATCGGGGCTACACCTTC; cdr3_aa: CASSTQGNRGYTF; d_call: .; v_call: TRBV6-5; clone_size: .; j_call: TRBJ1-2
cdr3_nt: TGTGCCAGCAGCTTAGCCCCTGGGACGACAGCTGAGCAGTACTTC; cdr3_aa: CASSLAPGTTAEQYF; d_call: .; v_call: TRBV7-9; clone_size: .; j_call: TRBJ2-7
cdr3_nt: TGTGCCAGCAGCCCCCGGACTAGCGGGATCGGGGAGACCCAGTACTTC; cdr3_aa: CASSPRTSGIGETQYF; d_call: TRBD2; v_call: TRBV9; clone_size: .; j_call: TRBJ2-5
cdr3_nt: TGTGCCAGCAGCTGGACTAGCGGGAGGGCCTACGAGCAGTACTTC; cdr3_aa: CASSWTSGRAYEQYF; d_call: TRBD2; v_call: TRBV11-1; clone_size: .; j_call: TRBJ2-7
cdr3_nt: TGTGCCAGCAGCAGCTCCGGGACGCTGAGCAAATACTTC; cdr3_aa: CASSSSGTLSKYF; d_call: .; v_call: TRBV5-6; clone_size: .; j_call: TRBJ2-7
cdr3_nt: TGTGCCAGTAGTATGTGGGGCTCAACTGAAGCTTTCTTT; cdr3_aa: CASSMWGSTEAFF; d_call: .; v_call: TRBV19; clone_size: .; j_call: TRBJ1-1
cdr3_nt: TGTGCCAGCAGCTCCAACAGCGGGAGGGGAGAGACCCAGTACTTC; cdr3_aa: CASSSNSGRGETQYF; d_call: TRBD2; v_call: TRBV7-3; clone_size: .; j_call: TRBJ2-5
cdr3_nt: TGTGCCAGCAGATACGGCCCGACGAACACTGAAGCTTTCTTT; cdr3_aa: CASRYGPTNTEAFF; d_call: .; v_call: TRBV28; clone_size: .; j_call: TRBJ1-1
cdr3_nt: TGTGCCAGCAGCTCCACCGTGGGTTCACCCCTCCACTTT; cdr3_aa: CASSSTVGSPLHF; d_call: .; v_call: TRBV7-9; clone_size: .; j_call: TRBJ1-6
cdr3_nt: TGTGCCAGCAGCCAAGTGTTCAGGGGACGGTCCTACGAGCAGTACTTC; cdr3_aa: CASSQVFRGRSYEQYF; d_call: .; v_call: TRBV4-2; clone_size: .; j_call: TRBJ2-7
cdr3_nt: TGCAGCGGACTAACAGGGTTCAACACCGGGGAGCTGTTTTTT; cdr3_aa: CSGLTGFNTGELFF; d_call: .; v_call: TRBV29-1; clone_size: few; j_call: TRBJ2-2
cdr3_nt: TGCGCCAGCAGCCAAGAGTGGACAGGAACCTACGAGCAGTACTTC; cdr3_aa: CASSQEWTGTYEQYF; d_call: TRBD1; v_call: TRBV4-3; clone_size: .; j_call: TRBJ2-7
cdr3_nt: TGTGCCAGCAGCTTGGTACAGCTCGAGACCCAGTACTTC; cdr3_aa: CASSLVQLETQYF; d_call: .; v_call: TRBV7-2; clone_size: .; j_call: TRBJ2-5
cdr3_nt: TGTGCCAGCAGCCAATGGGGGACACCTGTTTACGAGCAGTACTTC; cdr3_aa: CASSQWGTPVYEQYF; d_call: .; v_call: TRBV14; clone_size: .; j_call: TRBJ2-7
cdr3_nt: TGTGCCAGTAGTATTAGGGGGGACCCAGGAGAGACCCAGTACTTC; cdr3_aa: CASSIRGDPGETQYF; d_call: .; v_call: TRBV19; clone_size: .; j_call: TRBJ2-5
cdr3_nt: TGTGCCAGCAGTTATCTGAGGTCGGTGAACACTGAAGCTTTCTTT; cdr3_aa: CASSYLRSVNTEAFF; d_call: .; v_call: TRBV6-6; clone_size: once; j_call: TRBJ1-1
cdr3_nt: TGTGCCAGCAGCTTGCGGGAGAAAGAGCCCGGCCTAGCCAAAAACATTCAGTACTTC; cdr3_aa: CASSLREKEPGLAKNIQYF; d_call: TRBD2; v_call: TRBV11-2; clone_size: .; j_call: TRBJ2-4
cdr3_nt: TGCGCCAGCAGCCCCGGACAGGGAACCTACAATGAGCAGTTCTTC; cdr3_aa: CASSPGQGTYNEQFF; d_call: TRBD1; v_call: TRBV5-1; clone_size: .; j_call: TRBJ2-1
cdr3_nt: TGTGCCTGGAGTGAAGGGGGACGGTATGAGCAGTTCTTC; cdr3_aa: CAWSEGGRYEQFF; d_call: .; v_call: TRBV30; clone_size: .; j_call: TRBJ2-1
cdr3_nt: TGTGCCAGTACCCATAGCGGGAAAGAGACCCAGTACTTC; cdr3_aa: CASTHSGKETQYF; d_call: TRBD2; v_call: TRBV19; clone_size: .; j_call: TRBJ2-5
cdr3_nt: TGTGCCAGTAGTGCCGGGACAGGGACCTACGAGCAGTACTTC; cdr3_aa: CASSAGTGTYEQYF; d_call: TRBD1; v_call: TRBV19; clone_size: .; j_call: TRBJ2-7
cdr3_nt: TGTGCCAGCAGTCGCGGGACAGGCGGTAGCGAAAAACTGTTTTTT; cdr3_aa: CASSRGTGGSEKLFF; d_call: TRBD1; v_call: TRBV6-5; clone_size: few; j_call: TRBJ1-4
cdr3_nt: TGTGCCAGCAGCTTACAAACGGGAGGGCCCCCCTACAATGAGCAGTTCTTC; cdr3_aa: CASSLQTGGPPYNEQFF; d_call: TRBD2; v_call: TRBV7-2; clone_size: few; j_call: TRBJ2-1
cdr3_nt: TGTGCCAGTAGTGGAGGGGAGACCCAGTACTTC; cdr3_aa: CASSGGETQYF; d_call: .; v_call: TRBV19; clone_size: .; j_call: TRBJ2-5
cdr3_nt: TGTGCCAGCAGCTGGACTAGTGGAGAGACCCAGTACTTC; cdr3_aa: CASSWTSGETQYF; d_call: TRBD2; v_call: TRBV7-2; clone_size: .; j_call: TRBJ2-5
cdr3_nt: TGTGCCATCAGTGAAGGGGGGCGGGCTAGCGGGAATCGCGGGGAGCTGTTTTTT; cdr3_aa: CAISEGGRASGNRGELFF; d_call: TRBD2; v_call: TRBV10-3; clone_size: .; j_call: TRBJ2-2